The clone carrying this T cell receptor (beta chain) was picked up a small number of times. The antigen is undetermined. These data come from a study of beta chain features in type 1 diabetes. CDR3 length: 15 residues. Germline CDR1 SGHTA, CDR2 FQGTGA. Trimming cost V 3 bases and J 2 bases, with 13 bases left between them. The study reverse transcribed the entire isolated RNA, so it sequenced expressed TCRB transcripts. Naive, central memory and regulatory T cell samples yielded about 3.57 million reads on average. TCRdb keeps only in-frame clones here, not all; method: immunoSEQ multiplex PCR. Altogether fewer than 350,000 clones are present, 8% being singletons, with the ten largest covering roughly 0.94%. Study-level points and caveats: For Type 1 diabetes patients, all four CD4+ subsets carried TCRB CDR3s that were moderately but significantly shorter. The study notes PCR might favor shorter templates equally in patients and controls.

The chain carries TRBV7-3 and TRBJ1-1; D unresolved. The sequence was collected from a woman in her late teens or twenties in good health. Sequenced material: central memory CD4+ T cells from blood. As DNA, the CDR3 is TGTGCCAGCAGCTTCTCCCTGACGGTTAACACTGAAGCTTTCTTT. This encodes CASSFSLTVNTEAFF. Full variable domain (outside the CDR3, taken from reference TRBV7-3 and TRBJ1-1): GAGVSQTPSNKVTEKGKYVELRCDPISGHTALYWYRQSLGQGPEFLIYFQGTGAADDSGLPNDRFFAVRPEGSVSTLKIQRTERGDSAVYLCASSFSLTVNTEAFFGQGTRLTVV.